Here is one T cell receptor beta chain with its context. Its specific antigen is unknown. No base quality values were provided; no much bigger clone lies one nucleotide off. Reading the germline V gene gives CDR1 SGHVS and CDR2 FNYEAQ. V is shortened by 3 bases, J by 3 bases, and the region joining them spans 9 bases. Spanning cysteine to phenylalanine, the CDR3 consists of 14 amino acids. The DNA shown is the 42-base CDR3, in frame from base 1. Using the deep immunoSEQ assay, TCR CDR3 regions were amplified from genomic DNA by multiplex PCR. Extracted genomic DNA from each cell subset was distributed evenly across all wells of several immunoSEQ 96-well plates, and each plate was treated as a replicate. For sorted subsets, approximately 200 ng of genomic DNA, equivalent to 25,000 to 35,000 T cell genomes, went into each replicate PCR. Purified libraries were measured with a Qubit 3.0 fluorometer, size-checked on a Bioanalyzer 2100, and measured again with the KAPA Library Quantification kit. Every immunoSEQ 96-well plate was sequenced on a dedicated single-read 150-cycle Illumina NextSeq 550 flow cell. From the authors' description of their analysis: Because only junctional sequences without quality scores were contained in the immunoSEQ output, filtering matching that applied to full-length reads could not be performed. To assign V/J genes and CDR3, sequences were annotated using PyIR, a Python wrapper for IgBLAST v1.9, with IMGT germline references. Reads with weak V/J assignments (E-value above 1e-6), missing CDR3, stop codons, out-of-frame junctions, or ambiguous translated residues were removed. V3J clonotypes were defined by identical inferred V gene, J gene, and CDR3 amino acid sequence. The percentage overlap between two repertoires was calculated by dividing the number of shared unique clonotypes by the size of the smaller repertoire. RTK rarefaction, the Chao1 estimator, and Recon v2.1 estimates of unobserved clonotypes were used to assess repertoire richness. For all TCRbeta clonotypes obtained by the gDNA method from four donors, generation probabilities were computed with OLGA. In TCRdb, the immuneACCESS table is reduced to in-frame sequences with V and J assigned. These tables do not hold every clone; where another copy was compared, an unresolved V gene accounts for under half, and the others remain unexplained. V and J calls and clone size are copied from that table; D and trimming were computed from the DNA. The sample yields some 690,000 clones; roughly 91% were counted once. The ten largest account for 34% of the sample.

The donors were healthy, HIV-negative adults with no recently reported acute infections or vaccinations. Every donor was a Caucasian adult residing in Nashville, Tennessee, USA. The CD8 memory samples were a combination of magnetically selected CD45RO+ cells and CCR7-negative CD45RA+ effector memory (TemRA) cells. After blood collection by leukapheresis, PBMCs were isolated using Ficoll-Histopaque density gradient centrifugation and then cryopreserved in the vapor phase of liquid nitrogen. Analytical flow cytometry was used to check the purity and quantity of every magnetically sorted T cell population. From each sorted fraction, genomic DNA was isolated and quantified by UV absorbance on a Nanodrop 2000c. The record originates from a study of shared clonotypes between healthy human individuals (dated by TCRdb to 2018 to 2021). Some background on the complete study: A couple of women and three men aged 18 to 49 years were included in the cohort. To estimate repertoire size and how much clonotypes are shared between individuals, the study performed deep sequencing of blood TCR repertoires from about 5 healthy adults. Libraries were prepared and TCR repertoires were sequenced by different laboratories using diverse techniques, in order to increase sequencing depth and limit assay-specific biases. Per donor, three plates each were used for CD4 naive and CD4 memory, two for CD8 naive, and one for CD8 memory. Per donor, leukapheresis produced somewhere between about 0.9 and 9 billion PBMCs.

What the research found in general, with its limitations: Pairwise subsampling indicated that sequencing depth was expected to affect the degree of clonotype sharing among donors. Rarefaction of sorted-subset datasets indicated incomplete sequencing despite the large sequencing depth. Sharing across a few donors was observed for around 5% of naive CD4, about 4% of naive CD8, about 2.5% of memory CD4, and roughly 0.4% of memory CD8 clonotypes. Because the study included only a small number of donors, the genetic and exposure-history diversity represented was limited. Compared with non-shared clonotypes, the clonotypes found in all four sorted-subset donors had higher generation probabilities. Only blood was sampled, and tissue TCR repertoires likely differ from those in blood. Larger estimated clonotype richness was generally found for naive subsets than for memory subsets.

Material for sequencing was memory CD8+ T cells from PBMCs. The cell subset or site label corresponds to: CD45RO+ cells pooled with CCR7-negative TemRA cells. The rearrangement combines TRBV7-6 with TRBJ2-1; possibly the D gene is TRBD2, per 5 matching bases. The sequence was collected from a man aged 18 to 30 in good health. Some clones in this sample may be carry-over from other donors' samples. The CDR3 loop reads CASSFGDSYNEQFF. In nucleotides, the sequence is TGTGCCAGCAGCTTCGGGGATAGCTACAATGAGCAGTTCTTC.